This T cell receptor beta chain is drawn from a study of T cells in Graves' hyperthyroidism and ophthalmopathy. Study-wide context: Specimen type is peripheral blood, collected at initial diagnosis prior to any treatment.

Ten or more counts support this clonotype. The antigen remains undetermined. Stable disease denoted Graves' hyperthyroidism without ophthalmopathy progression within 18 months. Study outcomes and limitations: Peripheral blood also featured most of the thyroid clonotypes expanded above 0.001. Separation of ophthalmopathy from stable hyperthyroidism was achieved by a 13 V-J model.

Per germline, CDR1 SNHLY and CDR2 FYNNEI. The CDR3 extends over 11 amino acids. Trimming removed 6 bases from V and 5 bases from J, with 7 bases in between. TCR beta CDR3 region amplification was performed from RNA transcripts. TCR CDR3 regions were first amplified by RT-PCR with HTBI primers. A single record per CDR3 protein comes from TCRdb applying MiXCR to the multiplex PCR reads. The sample shows about 620,000 distinct CDR3 sequences, about 17% of them seen only once. The chain employs TRBV2 and TRBJ2-5; D is undetermined. The sequenced sample was blood. The source is a woman in her twenties or thirties with Graves' hyperthyroidism. The CDR3 nucleotides are TGTGCCAGCAGCCCAACGGAGACCCAGTACTTC. Translating gives CASSPTETQYF.